The source of this T cell receptor beta chain is a study of cytotoxic CD8 clonotypes in ibrutinib-treated CLL (dated by TCRdb to the early 2020s). For the wider study: The cohort had ten to twelve relapsed/refractory and approximately 15 treatment-naive patients; 17 to 18 were IGHV unmutated. The response samples were drawn at a median of roughly eleven months into treatment, with a range of about 6 to 36 months. All remission and progressive disease samples were collected while patients were still receiving ibrutinib. Longitudinal samples were obtainable from about 30% of the roughly 90 participants in the trial. Samples averaged about 260,000 productive templates and more than 85,000 productive rearrangements. Cryopreserved peripheral blood mononuclear cells were obtained prior to treatment, at the time of response, and at either disease progression or sustained remission. Responses were partial in some 24 patients and complete in 2; after median about 68 months follow-up, roughly 14 stayed in remission and some twelve progressed. What the study reported, not specific to this receptor: Public clonotypes were found to be uncommon and were observed to contract or remain stable during treatment; the increase in clonality was shown to reflect expansion of private clonotypes at ibrutinib response. Baseline clonality exceeded that of age-matched healthy donors and correlated strongly with circulating CD8+ T-cell counts. An increase in clonality was observed at ibrutinib response, with clonality remaining stable during sustained remission and falling back toward baseline at progression. Sampling times were not matched between patients in sustained remission and patients whose disease was progressing, and lymph node repertoires were not examined.

Reading the label with the study, this specimen's time point is: progressive disease on ibrutinib. Approximately 2 micrograms of genomic DNA were extracted from cryopreserved PBMCs for TCR beta library preparation. Longitudinal blood samples from CLL patients receiving ibrutinib monotherapy were subjected to high-throughput TCR beta sequencing. The patients took part in an open-label, single-center phase 2 trial of ibrutinib monotherapy. Concerning this clone: The clone's antigen remains unknown. No qualities accompany the bases; no much larger clone lies one base away.

A MiSeq instrument was used for deep resolution sequencing, which targeted depths ranging from 1 in 1 million up to 1 in 200,000 T cells, with coverage averaging 10x for each clonotype. TCR beta libraries were generated with the immunoSEQ hsTCRB Kit. The source study handled its data this way. ImmunoSEQ Data Assistant and ImmunoSEQ Analyzer were used for data analysis, and V, D and J genes were assigned according to IMGT definitions. Clonality, which ranges from 0 to 1, was calculated by subtracting the normalized Shannon entropy of productive rearrangement frequencies from one. Only overrepresented clonotypes making up at least 0.05% of each patient's repertoire were included in the public clonotype analysis. Repertoires from about a dozen age-matched healthy donors in immuneACCESS were used as clonality controls. The immuneACCESS repertoire file appears here via TCRdb, limited to in-frame rearrangements. These files lack a portion of the clones; in checked studies, under half of the deficit traces to unresolved V genes, and the cause of the others is not known. V and J calls and clone size are given by that table; D and trimming were obtained from the DNA. This sample gives 150,000 to 200,000 clones in total; around nine tenths of them show up just once. Together, the top ten hold approximately 2.9% of the sample.

Its CDR3 holds 15 amino acids, cysteine through phenylalanine. Left in the record is the CDR3 DNA by itself, 45 bases read in frame from the first base. The germline ends are 19 bases apart after V is trimmed by 5 bases and J by 6 bases. Via the germline V gene, CDR1 is SGHAT and CDR2 FQNNGV. Sample: PBMCs, taken at disease progression, from a patient treated with ibrutinib. This receptor was taken from a human donor with chronic lymphocytic leukemia. This chain is built from TRBV11-2 and TRBJ1-1; TRBD1 is a weak D gene call, 5 bases matching. The encoded CDR3 is CASSRAGAGQSEAFF. The nucleotide sequence is given as TGTGCCAGCAGCCGAGCGGGAGCAGGGCAATCTGAAGCTTTCTTT.